The subject of this entry is one TCR beta chain. The data derive from a study of OX40 agonist ivuxolimab in advanced cancers. As for the study in general: People in dose escalation had one of these cancers: hepatocellular carcinoma, melanoma, renal cell or head and neck cancer.

The CDR3 has 18 amino acids. The V and J ends lost 2 bases and 3 bases, in that order; junction bases with no gene match: 7. The V gene's germline CDR1 is MGHDK and CDR2 SYGVNS. Only in-frame clones appear in the TCRdb table, and some are missing; sequencing was by immunoSEQ multiplex PCR. The sample has about 64,000 clones; about 91% are singletons. The receptor comes from an adult with an advanced solid tumor such as melanoma, head and neck, liver or kidney cancer. Sequenced material: CD4+ or CD8+ T cells sorted from blood, taken in a trial of the OX40 agonist ivuxolimab. V and J are TRBV25-1 and TRBJ2-2; 12 nucleotides align to TRBD2. CDR3 protein: CASSELGLAGGHTGELFF. The CDR3 nucleotides read TGTGCCAGCAGTGAACTTGGCCTAGCGGGAGGGCACACCGGGGAGCTGTTTTTT.